This passage covers 29 T cell receptor beta chains from one sample sequenced in a study of vaccination and CD4 T cells after COVID-19. This sample's treatment: approximately nine-day PBMC culture with coronavirus spike peptide pools or control peptides (ViraFEST assay). Their antigens remain unidentified. Cultured CD4+ T cell DNA underwent sequencing with the Oncomine TCR Beta short-read assay. From the PCR reads, TCRdb called clonotypes with MiXCR, one entry per CDR3 protein. Of 20,000 to 30,000 distinct CDR3 sequences in the sample, about 39% were seen once. The sample consisted of CD4+ T cells from blood, cultured in vitro. These receptors all come from a human donor who had recovered from COVID-19.

V is TRBV5-1 and J is TRBJ2-3; no definite D call. Per the germline V gene, CDR1 is SGHRS and CDR2 is YFSETQ. This CDR3 comprises 15 residues. V lost 4 bases to trimming and J lost 0 bases, with 12 bases between them. This CDR3 reads CASSLNTASTDTQYF. The CDR3 DNA reads TGCGCCAGCAGCCTCAATACGGCTAGCACAGATACGCAGTATTTT.

The chain joins TRBV28 to TRBJ1-5; D is undetermined. V shed 8 bases and J shed 9 bases, with 14 bases lying between them. The length of the CDR3 is 12 residues. Germline-derived CDR1 and CDR2 are MDHEN and SYDVKM. The CDR3 DNA reads TGTGCCAGCTCCATGAACGGTCGGCCCCAGCATTTT. This sequence encodes CASSMNGRPQHF.

The chain joins TRBV19 to TRBJ1-2, with TRBD1 matching 7 bases. The CDR3 contains 16 residues. J lost 2 bases, V lost 0 bases, and 6 bases had no gene match. Germline CDR1 LNHDA, CDR2 SQIVND (reference sequence). CDR3 residues: CASSIEGETGNYGYTF. CDR3 bases: TGTGCCAGTAGTATAGAGGGGGAGACAGGGAACTATGGCTACACCTTC.

The chain combines TRBV6-5 with TRBJ1-1; D might be TRBD1 (6 bases). The germline gives CDR1 MNHEY, CDR2 SVGAGI. This CDR3 is 14 amino acids long. Trimming left V 4 bases short and J 5 bases short, with 14 bases between. CDR3 sequence: CASSSRGGGTEAFF. The CDR3 DNA follows: TGTGCCAGCAGTTCGAGGGGGGGAGGGACTGAAGCTTTCTTT.

This chain joins TRBV6-2 or TRBV6-3 and TRBJ1-5, with a possible D match to TRBD1 (5 bases). This CDR3 has 14 amino acids. Trimming shortened V by 6 bases and J by 0 bases, and 9 bases separated the two germline ends. The germline V gene encodes CDR1 MNHEY and CDR2 SVGEGT. CDR3: CASSGRDSNQPQHF. DNA for the CDR3: TGTGCCAGCAGCGGCAGGGATAGCAATCAGCCCCAGCATTTT.

The table lists this clonotype with a few counts. The V call is TRBV5-1, the J call TRBJ2-1; 8 bases map to TRBD2. The germline V gene encodes CDR1 SGHRS and CDR2 YFSETQ. This CDR3 has 14 amino acids. With V trimmed by 0 bases and J by 15 bases, 11 bases remained unmatched. The CDR3 bases are TGCGCCAGCAGCTTGGACACACCGGGACTAGAGGGGTTCTTC. This codes for CASSLDTPGLEGFF. Full variable domain (outside the CDR3, taken from reference TRBV5-1 and TRBJ2-1): KAGVTQTPRYLIKTRGQQVTLSCSPISGHRSVSWYQQTPGQGLQFLFEYFSETQRNKGNFPGRFSGRQFSNSRSEMNVSTLELGDSALYLCASSLDTPGLEGFFGPGTRLTVL.

This chain uses TRBV6-1 with TRBJ1-4; tentative D call: TRBD1 (5 bases). Germline CDR1 MNHNS, CDR2 SASEGT. The CDR3 loop spans 15 amino acids. The germline V and J ends were trimmed by 3 bases and 8 bases, with 16 bases remaining between them. The CDR3 is CASSEPIGGGEKLFF. The CDR3 region has the DNA TGTGCCAGCAGTGAGCCGATCGGGGGTGGGGAAAAACTGTTTTTT.

This clonotype was counted a few times. This chain joins TRBV20-1 and TRBJ1-4; D possibly corresponds to TRBD1 (5 bases). Germline CDR1 reads DFQATT; CDR2 reads SNEGSKA (reference sequence). This CDR3 comprises 16 residues. Trimming stripped 0 bases from V and 3 bases from J, with 14 bases between. CDR3 DNA sequence: TGCAGTGCTAGAGATTTCGGTAGGGGTGCTAATGAAAAACTGTTTTTT. Translating it yields CSARDFGRGANEKLFF.

The chain couples TRBV27 to TRBJ2-2, with TRBD1 matching 8 bases. The germline CDR1 and CDR2 sequences are MNHEY and SMNVEV (reference sequence). With 3 bases clipped from V and 0 bases from J, the junction kept 6 bases outside the gene matches. The CDR3 length is 17 residues. The CDR3 region is CASSLRDRLANTGELFF. CDR3 nucleotides: TGTGCCAGCAGTTTGCGGGACAGGCTCGCGAACACCGGGGAGCTGTTTTTT.

This clonotype has only a few counts. DNA for the CDR3: TGTGCCAGCAGTCCCACCCCGACCTACGAGCAGTACTTC. Amino acid sequence: CASSPTPTYEQYF. V usage is TRBV28 and J usage is TRBJ2-7; D is unresolved. CDR1 and CDR2 from the germline V gene are MDHEN and SYDVKM. The CDR3 runs 13 residues. Trimming removed 5 bases at V and 2 bases at J, with 10 bases between. The full variable domain, with the rest looked up from reference TRBV28 and TRBJ2-7, is DVKVTQSSRYLVKRTGEKVFLECVQDMDHENMFWYRQDPGLGLRLIYFSYDVKMKEKGDIPEGYSVSREKKERFSLILESASTNQTSMYLCASSPTPTYEQYFGPGTRLTVT.

This chain uses TRBV6-2 or TRBV6-3 with TRBJ2-2, with 7 bases lining up with TRBD1. Per the germline V gene, CDR1 is MNHEY and CDR2 is SVGEGT. CDR3 length: 15 amino acids. Losses at the gene ends were 5 bases for V and 4 bases for J; bases not matched to a gene: 7. DNA of the CDR3: TGTGCCAGCAGTCGGACAGGAAGGCTCACCGGGGAGCTGTTTTTT. Its translation is CASSRTGRLTGELFF.

The CDR3 loop is CATSRDRTKVSNQPQHF. CDR3 coding DNA: TGTGCCACCAGCAGAGACAGGACAAAGGTTAGCAATCAGCCCCAGCATTTT. This chain uses TRBV15 with TRBJ1-5; maybe TRBD1 (5 bases). V was shortened by 0 bases and J by 0 bases, with 12 bases between the two germline ends. The germline CDR1 and CDR2 sequences are LNHNV and YYDKDF (reference sequence). The CDR3 is made up of 17 amino acids.

The genes are TRBV2 and TRBJ1-4; TRBD1 matches at 10 bases. Germline-derived CDR1 and CDR2 are SNHLY and FYNNEI. V lost 7 bases and J lost 8; bases outside the gene matches: 7. There are 14 residues in the CDR3. CDR3 in amino acids: CASTRDRGWEKLFF. The CDR3 DNA follows: TGTGCCAGCACCCGGGACAGGGGATGGGAAAAACTGTTTTTT.

The J gene is TRBJ2-3, the V gene TRBV28; TRBD2 aligns across 11 bases. The ends lost 2 bases at V and 0 bases at J; junction bases unmatched: 4. Germline values: CDR1 MDHEN, CDR2 SYDVKM. The CDR3 is 17 residues long. CDR3 protein: CASSLKGLAVSTDTQYF. CDR3 nucleotide sequence: TGTGCCAGCAGTTTAAAGGGACTAGCGGTCAGCACAGATACGCAGTATTTT. Variable domain in full (rest from reference TRBV28 and TRBJ2-3): DVKVTQSSRYLVKRTGEKVFLECVQDMDHENMFWYRQDPGLGLRLIYFSYDVKMKEKGDIPEGYSVSREKKERFSLILESASTNQTSMYLCASSLKGLAVSTDTQYFGPGTRLTVL.

This clonotype is medium-sized (0.01 to 0.1%) by share. The V and J genes are TRBV7-9 and TRBJ2-5; TRBD1 matches at 8 bases. The CDR3 runs 15 residues. V gave up 1 base and J gave up 4 bases; unmatched junction bases: 5. Germline assignment: CDR1 SEHNR and CDR2 FQNEAQ (reference sequence). The CDR3 coding sequence is TGTGCCAGCAGCTTAGGGACAGGGCGGGGAGAGACCCAGTACTTC. It codes for CASSLGTGRGETQYF.

The rearrangement links TRBV6-2 or TRBV6-3 to TRBJ1-5; the match to TRBD1 covers 9 bases. This CDR3 has 19 residues. Germline V lookup: CDR1 MNHEY, CDR2 SVGEGT. The trim removed 6 bases at V and 4 bases at J, leaving 19 bases unmatched. The CDR3 nucleotides are TGTGCCAGCAGCCCCCCGAGAACAGGGGGCTACATGGGAAATCAGCCCCAGCATTTT. This translates into CASSPPRTGGYMGNQPQHF.

This chain links TRBV5-1 with TRBJ1-6; 9 nucleotides agree with TRBD1. The CDR3 loop spans 15 amino acids. The J segment lost 7 bases and the V segment lost 3 bases, leaving 5 bases of the junction unmatched. Germline loops: CDR1 SGHRS, CDR2 YFSETQ. The CDR3 DNA follows: TGCGCCAGCAGCTCATCCGGGACAGGGAATTCACCCCTCCACTTT. Translation: CASSSSGTGNSPLHF.

The chain has TRBV11-2 and TRBJ2-7; 8 positions match TRBD1. The CDR3 extends over 15 amino acids. From germline, CDR1 is SGHAT and CDR2 FQNNGV. V trimming: 4 bases; J trimming: 2 bases; junction bases outside the gene matches: 7. CDR3 residues: CASSWGQETTYEQYF. The CDR3 nucleotides read TGTGCCAGCAGCTGGGGACAGGAAACAACCTACGAGCAGTACTTC.

The chain recombines TRBV6-1 with TRBJ1-2; 8 positions agree with TRBD1. Germline lookup yields CDR1 MNHNS and CDR2 SASEGT. There are 16 residues in the CDR3. The V segment lost 7 bases and the J segment 0 bases; nucleotides outside the gene matches: 10. Here the CDR3 DNA reads TGTGCCAGCAATGACAGGGGCAGGGGAGCTAACTATGGCTACACCTTC. Protein product: CASNDRGRGANYGYTF.

This clonotype was seen more than once but under ten times. CDR3 loop: CASRVDRPNGYTF. As DNA, the CDR3 is TGTGCCAGCAGGGTCGACAGGCCGAATGGCTACACCTTC. This rearrangement joins TRBV6-1 to TRBJ1-2; tentative D call: TRBD1 (6 bases). Germline CDR1 reads MNHNS; CDR2 reads SASEGT. Trimming left V 6 bases short and J 6 bases short, with 14 bases between. This CDR3 is built from 13 residues.

This clonotype appeared a few times. V gene TRBV11-3 combines with J gene TRBJ2-3; no firm D call. This CDR3 is built from 17 residues. The germline V and J ends were trimmed by 3 bases and 0 bases, with 16 bases remaining between them. Germline assignment: CDR1 SGHNT and CDR2 YENEEA. The CDR3 loop reads CASSFGRRSASTDTQYF. CDR3 DNA: TGTGCCAGCAGCTTTGGACGCCGATCCGCTAGCACAGATACGCAGTATTTT.

The chain links TRBV20-1 to TRBJ1-6; 8 bases are a match to TRBD1. V trimming: 3 bases; J trimming: 8 bases; junction bases outside the gene matches: 9. This CDR3 contains 15 residues. Germline-derived CDR1 and CDR2 are DFQATT and SNEGSKA (reference sequence). The chain's CDR3 is CSASEQGAAYSPLHF. CDR3 DNA: TGCAGTGCTAGCGAGCAGGGGGCCGCATATTCACCCCTCCACTTT.

The chain has TRBV12-3 or TRBV12-4 and TRBJ1-1; TRBD1 aligns across 7 bases. CDR3 length: 15 amino acids. V lost 5 bases, J lost 2 bases, and 8 bases stayed unmatched. The CDR3 spells CASSAQGTANTEAFF. The CDR3 coding sequence is TGTGCCAGCAGTGCCCAAGGGACAGCTAACACTGAAGCTTTCTTT.

The chain has TRBV11-3 and TRBJ1-3; 7 bases are a match to TRBD1. The germline gives CDR1 SGHNT, CDR2 YENEEA. This CDR3 is 15 amino acids long. Trimming at V came to 4 bases and at J to 2 bases, leaving 5 bases not matched to a gene. CDR3 DNA sequence: TGTGCCAGCAGCTCCATGACAGGGCCTGGAAACACCATATATTTT. The encoded protein is CASSSMTGPGNTIYF.

The chain employs TRBV11-3 and TRBJ2-3, with D tentatively TRBD2 (6 bases). CDR1 and CDR2 (germline): SGHNT, YENEEA. This CDR3 contains 15 residues. V shed 7 bases and J shed 1 base, with 15 bases lying between them. Here the CDR3 DNA reads TGTGCCAGCATTACTCCGGGACTTTGCACAGATACGCAGTATTTT. It encodes CASITPGLCTDTQYF.

The chain combines TRBV6-2 or TRBV6-3 with TRBJ1-2; D is unclear. Germline V gene sequence: CDR1 MNHEY, CDR2 SVGEGT. This CDR3 is built from 13 residues. V lost 2 bases, J lost 3 bases, and 7 bases lay in between. The CDR3: CASSYAGDYGYTF. The CDR3 bases are TGTGCCAGCAGTTACGCCGGGGACTATGGCTACACCTTC.

This clonotype showed up just once. The J gene is TRBJ1-5, the V gene TRBV7-9, with D unresolved. Trimming pared 5 bases from V and 4 bases from J, leaving 15 bases between. This CDR3 has 15 residues. Germline CDR1 and CDR2: SEHNR and FQNEAQ (reference sequence). In DNA form, the CDR3 reads TGTGCCAGCAGCCAGTTGGGAGGAATAAATCAGCCCCAGCATTTT. Translation gives CASSQLGGINQPQHF.

The chain joins TRBV6-1 to TRBJ1-5; D unclear. Trimming pared 7 bases from V and 3 bases from J, leaving 13 bases between. The germline V gene has CDR1 MNHNS and CDR2 SASEGT. The CDR3 has 14 amino acids. The DNA of the CDR3 is TGTGCCAGCATCGTACAGATAGCCAATCAGCCCCAGCATTTT. Translating it yields CASIVQIANQPQHF.

The V and J genes are TRBV5-1 and TRBJ2-1; TRBD2 aligns across 7 bases. Trimming cost V 4 bases and J 7 bases; bases outside gene matches: 8. Germline V CDR1 and CDR2: SGHRS, YFSETQ. This CDR3 is built from 14 residues. This chain's CDR3 is CASSLTGGGNEQFF. DNA for the CDR3: TGCGCCAGCAGCCTGACGGGAGGCGGGAATGAGCAGTTCTTC. Based on the CDR3 plus reference TRBV5-1 and TRBJ2-1, the full variable domain is KAGVTQTPRYLIKTRGQQVTLSCSPISGHRSVSWYQQTPGQGLQFLFEYFSETQRNKGNFPGRFSGRQFSNSRSEMNVSTLELGDSALYLCASSLTGGGNEQFFGPGTRLTVL.